One sample yielded the 20 T cell receptor beta chains listed below, sequenced in a study of cytomegalovirus exposure and HLA in healthy donors. The PCR contained 60 Vbeta and 13 Jbeta primers. Produced via immunoSEQ multiplex PCR; TCRdb's table is partial and in-frame only. The repertoire holds approximately 85,000 clones, 80% seen once, with about a third in the top ten. The source material was PBMCs. Receptors were obtained from a middle-aged man in good health and CMV-seropositive.

As DNA, the CDR3 is TGTGCCAGCAGCCCCCGGGTAGCGGGAGTGAGCACAGATACGCAGTATTTT. Its protein is CASSPRVAGVSTDTQYF. The genes are TRBV5-4 and TRBJ2-3; 9 nucleotides agree with TRBD2. From germline, CDR1 is SGHNT and CDR2 YYREEE (reference sequence). There are 17 residues in the CDR3. Trimming removed 4 bases from V and 0 bases from J; junction bases left unmatched: 9.

The gene calls are TRBV27 and TRBJ2-3; TRBD2 matches at 11 bases. V was clipped by 4 bases and J by 0 bases; unmatched bases: 6. Germline CDR1 reads MNHEY; CDR2 reads SMNVEV (reference sequence). The CDR3 length is 17 residues. The CDR3 protein is CASSSLLAGESTDTQYF. The CDR3 nucleotides read TGTGCCAGCAGTTCGTTACTAGCGGGAGAAAGCACAGATACGCAGTATTTT.

The rearrangement joins TRBV11-2 to TRBJ2-3; weak D call: TRBD1 (6 bases). Trimming shortened V by 5 bases and J by 4 bases, and 13 bases separated the two germline ends. CDR1 is SGHAT and CDR2 is FQNNGV in the germline V gene. The CDR3 loop spans 14 amino acids. CDR3 loop: CASSPQGIADTQYF. The DNA of the CDR3 is TGTGCCAGCAGCCCGCAGGGGATCGCAGATACGCAGTATTTT.

This clone has just a few counts. The chain recombines TRBV5-1 with TRBJ2-2, with TRBD1 matching over 8 bases. CDR1 and CDR2 (germline): SGHRS, YFSETQ. The junction had 10 bases not matched to a gene; V was cut back by 4 bases and J by 5 bases. The length of the CDR3 is 16 residues. This CDR3 is CASSPSGTGGTGELFF. As DNA, the CDR3 is TGCGCCAGCAGCCCCTCCGGGACAGGAGGGACCGGGGAGCTGTTTTTT. The full variable domain, with the rest looked up from reference TRBV5-1 and TRBJ2-2, is KAGVTQTPRYLIKTRGQQVTLSCSPISGHRSVSWYQQTPGQGLQFLFEYFSETQRNKGNFPGRFSGRQFSNSRSEMNVSTLELGDSALYLCASSPSGTGGTGELFFGEGSRLTVL.

This rearrangement joins TRBV15 to TRBJ1-1, with D possibly matching TRBD1 (6 bases). This CDR3 spans 19 amino acids. The germline V and J ends were trimmed by 0 bases and 3 bases, with 23 bases remaining between them. Germline V CDR1 and CDR2: LNHNV, YYDKDF (reference sequence). The CDR3 nucleotides are TGTGCCACCAGCAGAGACGTAGGGGGGGGTCGGAGCTGGGACACTGAAGCTTTCTTT. As protein: CATSRDVGGGRSWDTEAFF. The whole variable domain, remainder taken from reference TRBV15 and TRBJ1-1, is DAMVIQNPRYQVTQFGKPVTLSCSQTLNHNVMYWYQQKSSQAPKLLFHYYDKDFNNEADTPDNFQSRRPNTSFCFLDIRSPGLGDTAMYLCATSRDVGGGRSWDTEAFFGQGTRLTVV.

This clone appeared a single time. The chain employs TRBV7-3 and TRBJ2-1; weak D call: TRBD2 (6 bases). With 2 bases removed from V and 5 bases from J, the gap between germline ends came to 19 bases. In germline, CDR1 is SGHTA, CDR2 FQGTGA. The CDR3 sequence is 17 residues long. CDR3 amino acids: CASSLLLPGVENNEQFF. CDR3 nucleotides: TGTGCCAGCAGCTTACTACTACCGGGAGTGGAAAACAATGAGCAGTTCTTC.

J is TRBJ2-3 and V is TRBV19; 9 positions agree with TRBD2. The germline V gene has CDR1 LNHDA and CDR2 SQIVND (reference sequence). The CDR3 has 18 amino acids. V lost 1 base to trimming and J lost 8 bases; unmatched junction nucleotides: 16. Here the CDR3 reads CASSIAPQIAGEGGTQYF. The CDR3 region has the DNA TGTGCCAGTAGTATAGCCCCCCAAATAGCGGGAGAAGGTGGTACGCAGTATTTT.

The rearrangement links TRBV13 to TRBJ1-2; D not certain. The CDR3 loop spans 13 amino acids. Germline CDR1 is PRHDT and CDR2 is FYEKMQ (reference sequence). V was trimmed by 5 bases and J by 0 bases, leaving 7 bases between them. Written as DNA, the CDR3 is TGTGCCAGCAGCCCGTCTTCTAACTATGGCTACACCTTC. Amino acids: CASSPSSNYGYTF.

The chain carries TRBV19 and TRBJ2-7, with D possibly being TRBD2 (6 bases). Germline-derived CDR1 and CDR2 are LNHDA and SQIVND (reference sequence). The CDR3 runs 13 residues. Trimming removed 6 bases from V and 7 bases from J, with 16 bases in between. The CDR3 is CASRGRREEEQYF. CDR3 coding DNA: TGTGCCAGTAGAGGGAGGCGGGAAGAAGAGCAGTACTTC.

In DNA, the CDR3 is TGTGCCAGCAGTTTAGGGACAGGGTTCCCCGGGGAGCTGTTTTTT. It translates to CASSLGTGFPGELFF. This rearrangement joins TRBV27 to TRBJ2-2, with 9 nucleotides matching TRBD1. The germline V gene encodes CDR1 MNHEY and CDR2 SMNVEV (reference sequence). J was trimmed by 6 bases and V by 2 bases; bases with no gene match: 4. The CDR3 consists of 15 residues.

This chain connects TRBV7-9 to TRBJ2-1; 8 bases align to TRBD2. This CDR3 is 12 amino acids long. Trimming removed 4 bases from V and 9 bases from J; junction bases left unmatched: 2. Per germline, CDR1 SEHNR and CDR2 FQNEAQ (reference sequence). CDR3 protein: CASSSSGPEQFF. Here the CDR3 DNA reads TGTGCCAGCAGCTCTAGCGGGCCTGAGCAGTTCTTC. The variable domain in full, completed from reference TRBV7-9 and TRBJ2-1, reads DTGVSQNPRHKITKRGQNVTFRCDPISEHNRLYWYRQTLGQGPEFLTYFQNEAQLEKSRLLSDRFSAERPKGSFSTLEIQRTEQGDSAMYLCASSSSGPEQFFGPGTRLTVL.

In this sample, this clone turned up once. The J gene is TRBJ2-7, the V gene TRBV6-1; no reliable D call. Germline V lookup: CDR1 MNHNS, CDR2 SASEGT. V lost 6 bases to trimming and J lost 8 bases, with 14 bases between them. CDR3 length equals 12 residues. CDR3 in DNA: TGTGCCAGCAGCTCCCTCGAGGTGAAGCAGTACTTC. This codes for CASSSLEVKQYF.

The rearrangement joins TRBV10-3 to TRBJ1-1; perhaps TRBD1 as D (5 bases). Germline assignment: CDR1 ENHRY and CDR2 SYGVKD. The CDR3 length is 14 residues. Trimming took off 4 bases at V and 5 bases at J, with 14 bases between the two ends. The CDR3 region is CAISGTRVETEAFF. Written as DNA, the CDR3 is TGTGCCATCAGTGGGACACGGGTAGAGACTGAAGCTTTCTTT.

The V and J genes are TRBV30 and TRBJ2-5, with 14 bases aligning to TRBD2. The DNA end is a closer match to TRBJ2-7, so the J assignment may be wrong. CDR1 and CDR2 (germline): GTSNPN, SVGIG (reference sequence). There are 16 residues in the CDR3. CDR3 coding DNA: TGTGCCTGGAGGGAGGGACTAGCGGGAGTGGCGTACGAGCAGTACTTC. Its protein product is CAWREGLAGVAYEQYF.

The J gene is TRBJ1-1, the V gene TRBV10-1; D gene uncertain. This CDR3 has 13 residues. The V gene lost 2 bases and the J gene lost 8 bases, with 12 bases spanning the gap. Germline V lookup: CDR1 WNHNN, CDR2 SYGVQD (reference sequence). The CDR3 nucleotides are TGCGCCAGCAGTGAGGGGAGTATTGACGAAGCTTTCTTT. It codes for CASSEGSIDEAFF.

Only one count was recorded for this clone. The chain uses TRBV30 and TRBJ1-3; D is ambiguous. The length of the CDR3 is 12 residues. The V end lost 5 bases, the J end lost 0 bases, and 5 bases lay between the germline ends. Germline V gene data show CDR1 as GTSNPN and CDR2 as SVGIG (reference sequence). CDR3 amino acids: CAWGSSGNTIYF. In DNA form, the CDR3 reads TGTGCCTGGGGGAGCTCTGGAAACACCATATATTTT.

The V and J genes are TRBV7-9 and TRBJ2-2, with 11 bases lining up with TRBD2. Germline values: CDR1 SEHNR, CDR2 FQNEAQ (reference sequence). V lost 4 bases and J lost 7; bases outside the gene matches: 11. The CDR3 contains 17 residues. The CDR3 loop reads CASSSLTSGTSGGELFF. The CDR3 DNA reads TGTGCCAGCAGCTCGCTGACTAGCGGGACAAGTGGCGGGGAGCTGTTTTTT.

V usage is TRBV11-2 and J usage is TRBJ2-1; 13 bases are shared with TRBD2. CDR1 SGHAT and CDR2 FQNNGV come from the germline V gene. The CDR3 is 16 residues long. With 0 bases clipped from V and 8 bases from J, the junction kept 4 bases outside the gene matches. CDR3 amino acids: CASSLDRTSGSYEQFF. The CDR3 DNA reads as TGTGCCAGCAGCTTAGATAGGACTAGCGGGAGCTATGAGCAGTTCTTC.

The rearrangement uses TRBV4-3 and TRBJ1-5, with no clear D. Between the trimmed V and J ends, which lost 0 bases and 0 bases, there was a span of 6 bases. Germline CDR1 LGHNA, CDR2 YSLEER. This CDR3 comprises 15 residues. This CDR3 reads CASSQDRHSNQPQHF. The CDR3, as DNA: TGCGCCAGCAGCCAAGATAGACATAGCAATCAGCCCCAGCATTTT.

This chain links TRBV7-8 with TRBJ2-3; 10 bases map to TRBD2. Looked up from germline, CDR1 is SGHVS and CDR2 is FQNEAQ. This CDR3 comprises 16 residues. V was clipped by 1 base and J by 2 bases; unmatched bases: 3. CDR3 sequence: CASSLGTSGNTDTQYF. CDR3 coding DNA: TGTGCCAGCAGCTTAGGTACTAGCGGGAACACAGATACGCAGTATTTT.